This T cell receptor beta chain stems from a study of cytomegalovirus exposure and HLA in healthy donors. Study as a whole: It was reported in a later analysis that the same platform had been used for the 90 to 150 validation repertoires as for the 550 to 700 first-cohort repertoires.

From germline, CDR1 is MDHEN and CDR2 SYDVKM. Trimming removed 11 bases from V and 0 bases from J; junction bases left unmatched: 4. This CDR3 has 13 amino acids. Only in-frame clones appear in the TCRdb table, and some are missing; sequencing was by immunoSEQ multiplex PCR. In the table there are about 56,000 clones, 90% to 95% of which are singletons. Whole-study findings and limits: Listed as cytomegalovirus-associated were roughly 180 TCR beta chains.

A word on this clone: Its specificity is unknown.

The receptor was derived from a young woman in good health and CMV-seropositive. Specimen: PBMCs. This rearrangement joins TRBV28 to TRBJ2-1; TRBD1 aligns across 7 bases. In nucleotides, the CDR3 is TGTGCCCACAGGGGAAGCTCCTACAATGAGCAGTTCTTC. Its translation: CAHRGSSYNEQFF. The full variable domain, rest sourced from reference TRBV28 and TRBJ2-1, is DVKVTQSSRYLVKRTGEKVFLECVQDMDHENMFWYRQDPGLGLRLIYFSYDVKMKEKGDIPEGYSVSREKKERFSLILESASTNQTSMYLCAHRGSSYNEQFFGPGTRLTVL.